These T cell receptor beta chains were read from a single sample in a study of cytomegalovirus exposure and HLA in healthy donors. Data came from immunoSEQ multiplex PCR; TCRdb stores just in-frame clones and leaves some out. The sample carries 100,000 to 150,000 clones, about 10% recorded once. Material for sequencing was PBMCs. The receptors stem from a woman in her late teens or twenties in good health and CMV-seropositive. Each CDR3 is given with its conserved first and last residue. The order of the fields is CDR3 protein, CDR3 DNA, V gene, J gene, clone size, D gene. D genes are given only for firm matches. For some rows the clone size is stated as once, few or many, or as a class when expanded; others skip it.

CSVRGTEAFF	TGCAGCGTTAGGGGCACTGAAGCTTTCTTT	TRBV29-1	TRBJ1-1	few	NA
CEDGTGGSYAKNIQYF	TGTGAAGACGGGACAGGCGGGAGCTATGCCAAAAACATTCAGTACTTC	TRBV21-1	TRBJ2-4	few	NA
CASSLASAGWYNEQFF	TGTGCCAGCAGCTTGGCCTCCGCGGGATGGTACAATGAGCAGTTCTTC	TRBV5-6	TRBJ2-1	NA	NA
CASSALRGGTDTQYF	TGTGCCAGCAGCGCCCTCAGGGGGGGCACAGATACGCAGTATTTT	TRBV7-3	TRBJ2-3	few	NA
CASSTTGVNYGYTF	TGTGCCAGCAGTACCACCGGGGTTAACTATGGCTACACCTTC	TRBV6-1	TRBJ1-2	few	NA
CASSVQAGVNNEQFF	TGCGCCAGCAGCGTCCAAGCGGGAGTGAACAATGAGCAGTTCTTC	TRBV4-1	TRBJ2-1	NA	TRBD2
CASSPGPPSAYEQYF	TGTGCCAGCAGCCCCGGTCCACCCTCTGCGTACGAGCAGTACTTC	TRBV6-5	TRBJ2-7	NA	NA
CASRAGQGGYGYTF	TGTGCCAGCAGGGCGGGACAGGGAGGCTATGGCTACACCTTC	TRBV6-1	TRBJ1-2	few	TRBD1
CAWSLLQPNTAFF	TGTGCCTGGAGCCTGCTACAGCCCAATACAGCTTTCTTT	TRBV30	TRBJ1-1	few	NA
CSALTNEKLFF	TGCAGCGCCTTAACTAATGAAAAACTGTTTTTT	TRBV29-1	TRBJ1-4	few	NA
CATTSGGGRGADTQYF	TGTGCCACCACGAGTGGGGGCGGGCGGGGGGCAGATACGCAGTATTTT	TRBV7-3	TRBJ2-3	NA	TRBD2
CASSDSAGGNQPQHF	TGTGCCAGCAGTGACTCCGCGGGGGGCAATCAGCCCCAGCATTTT	TRBV6-4	TRBJ1-5	few	NA
CASRVMTGNNEQFF	TGTGCCAGCAGGGTTATGACAGGGAACAATGAGCAGTTCTTC	TRBV6-1	TRBJ2-1	few	TRBD1
CATQAGTGGEKLFF	TGTGCCACCCAAGCCGGGACAGGGGGAGAAAAACTGTTTTTT	TRBV6-1	TRBJ1-4	medium-sized	TRBD1
CASSRLAGVYNEQFF	TGTGCCAGCAGCCGACTAGCGGGAGTATACAATGAGCAGTTCTTC	TRBV9	TRBJ2-1	NA	TRBD2
CASSLEGTGVYEQYF	TGTGCCAGCAGCTTAGAAGGGACAGGGGTCTACGAGCAGTACTTC	TRBV11-3	TRBJ2-7	NA	TRBD1
CAWNRVNSPLHF	TGTGCCTGGAACAGGGTGAATTCACCCCTCCACTTT	TRBV30	TRBJ1-6	few	NA
CSVENGTSGRSSYEQYF	TGCAGCGTTGAAAACGGGACTAGCGGGCGGAGCTCCTACGAGCAGTACTTC	TRBV29-1	TRBJ2-7	NA	TRBD2
CASSSSGGTEAFF	TGTGCCAGCAGCTCGTCAGGGGGAACTGAAGCTTTCTTT	TRBV5-6	TRBJ1-1	few	TRBD1
CASSGTSFPQEQYF	TGTGCCAGCTCCGGGACTAGCTTTCCACAGGAGCAGTACTTC	TRBV2	TRBJ2-7	NA	TRBD2
CASAQGSYAEAFF	TGTGCCAGCGCACAGGGGAGTTACGCTGAAGCTTTCTTT	TRBV6-6	TRBJ1-1	few	TRBD1
CASSIRFGEETQYF	TGTGCCAGTAGTATTCGCTTCGGGGAAGAGACCCAGTACTTC	TRBV19	TRBJ2-5	NA	NA